Described below is a single TCR beta chain sequence and its context. The protocol was immunoSEQ multiplex PCR, while the TCRdb copy is restricted to in-frame clones and leaves out a portion. This sample has 81,000 or so clones; 88% occur once, and the top ten carry about 0.52%. This entry comes from a study of OX40 agonist ivuxolimab in advanced cancers. As for the study in general: Allowance was made for prior anti-PD-1, anti-PD-L1 or anti-CTLA-4 therapy, and roughly 40% had some.

This sequence originates from an adult with an advanced solid tumor such as melanoma, head and neck, liver or kidney cancer. This material consisted of CD4+ or CD8+ T cells sorted from blood, taken in a trial of the OX40 agonist ivuxolimab.

CDR3 in DNA: TGTGCCAGCAGCCCCCTCTTTAACACTGAAGCTTTCTTT. Encoded protein: CASSPLFNTEAFF. V usage is TRBV9 and J usage is TRBJ1-1; the D is unclear. This CDR3 comprises 13 residues. Trimming stripped 4 bases from V and 2 bases from J, with 9 bases between. In germline, CDR1 is SGDLS, CDR2 YYNGEE.